Reported below is one T cell receptor (beta chain). The antigen is unknown. The CDR3 is 15 residues long. Germline V CDR1 and CDR2: SGHDT, YYEEEE. The sample originates from a study of T cells expressing NK-cell markers. Study conclusions and caveats: Expanded NKG2C+ T cell clones were not confirmed as HCMV-specific.

TCRdb re-called the 5' RACE reads, yielding one record per CDR3 amino acid sequence without DNA. This sample's clone table lists about 390,000 distinct CDR3 sequences. The V call is TRBV5-6, the J call TRBJ1-4; TCRdb's D call, TRBD1, is unchecked because there is no DNA. This receptor was obtained from a woman aged 50 to 60 in good health. Source material: blood T cells: a sorted CD56 or NKG2C T cell subset, CD4+ or CD8+ T cells, or bulk PBMC T cells (not recorded which). The CDR3 loop is CASSLVGAPNEKLFF.